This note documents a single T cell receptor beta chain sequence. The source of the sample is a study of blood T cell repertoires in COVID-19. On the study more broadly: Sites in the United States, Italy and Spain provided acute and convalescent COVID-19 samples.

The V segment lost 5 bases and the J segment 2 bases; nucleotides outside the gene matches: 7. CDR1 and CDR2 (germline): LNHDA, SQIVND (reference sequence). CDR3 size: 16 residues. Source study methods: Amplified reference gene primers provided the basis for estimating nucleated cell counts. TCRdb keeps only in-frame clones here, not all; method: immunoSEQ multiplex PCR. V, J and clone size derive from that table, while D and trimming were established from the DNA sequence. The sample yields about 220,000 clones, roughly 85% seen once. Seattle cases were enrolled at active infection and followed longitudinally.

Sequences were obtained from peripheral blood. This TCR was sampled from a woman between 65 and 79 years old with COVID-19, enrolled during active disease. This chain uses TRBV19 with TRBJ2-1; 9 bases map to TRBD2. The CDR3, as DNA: TGTGCCAGTAGTTTCCCGACTAGCGGTACCTACAATGAGCAGTTCTTC. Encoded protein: CASSFPTSGTYNEQFF.